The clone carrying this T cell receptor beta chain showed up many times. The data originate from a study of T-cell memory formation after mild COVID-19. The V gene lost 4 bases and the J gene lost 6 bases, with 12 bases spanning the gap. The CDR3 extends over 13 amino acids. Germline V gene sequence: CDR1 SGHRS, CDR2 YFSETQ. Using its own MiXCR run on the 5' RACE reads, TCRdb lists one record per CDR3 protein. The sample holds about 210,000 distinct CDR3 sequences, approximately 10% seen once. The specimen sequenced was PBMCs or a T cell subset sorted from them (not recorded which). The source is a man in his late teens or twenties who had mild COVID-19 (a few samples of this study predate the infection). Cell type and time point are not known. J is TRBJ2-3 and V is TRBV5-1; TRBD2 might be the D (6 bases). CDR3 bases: TGCGCCAGCAGCCCCCGGAGCGGGGATACGCAGTATTTT. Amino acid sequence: CASSPRSGDTQYF.